This T cell receptor (beta chain) was recorded in a study of post-analysis software for immune sequencing data. Study-wide findings and caveats: There were five or six TRBV segments more frequent in patients than controls, and TRBV5-6, TRBV5-1 and TRBV20-1 were among them. When the samples were clustered directly with F measure, those that had been prepared in the same batch showed strong co-clustering.

On this clonotype: The antigen remains undetermined.

TCR beta cDNA libraries included unique molecular identifiers. Via MiXCR, TCRdb re-called the PCR reads, giving one row per CDR3 protein. Of under 900,000 distinct CDR3 sequences in the sample, 53% are singletons; the top ten hold 4.6%. V lost 6 bases and J lost 2, with 19 bases in between. The CDR3 has 16 residues. In germline, CDR1 is SGHRS, CDR2 YFSETQ. This rearrangement joins TRBV5-1 to TRBJ2-3, with D perhaps assigned TRBD1 or TRBD2 (6 bases each). The sample taken for sequencing was blood. This TCR derives from a girl aged 10 to 17 with multiple sclerosis. CDR3 sequence reads: CASTPSPGALTDTQYF. DNA for the CDR3: TGCGCCAGCACCCCGTCCCCGGGGGCCCTCACAGATACGCAGTATTTT.